These 3 T cell receptor beta chains were sequenced from one sample in a study of blood T cell repertoires in COVID-19. Assay: immunoSEQ multiplex PCR; the TCRdb copy retains only in-frame clones and omits some. The data show some 150,000 clones, approximately 80% seen once. The sequencing sample was made of peripheral blood. Receptor source: a woman aged 60 to 75 with COVID-19, enrolled during active disease.

This chain uses TRBV27 with TRBJ1-3, with D perhaps matching TRBD1 (5 bases). The CDR3 has 16 amino acids. V lost 1 base, J lost 7 bases, and 17 bases lay in between. Germline loops: CDR1 MNHEY, CDR2 SMNVEV (reference sequence). The CDR3 here is CASSLYGGPGGNTIYF. In DNA, the CDR3 is TGTGCCAGCAGTTTATACGGGGGTCCTGGAGGGAACACCATATATTTT.

The V gene is TRBV3-1 (or the pseudogene TRBV3-2), the J gene TRBJ2-3; TRBD1 is a possible D gene (6 bases). V shed 0 bases and J shed 6 bases, with 13 bases lying between them. Germline CDR1 and CDR2: LGHDT and YNNKEL (reference sequence). The CDR3 consists of 15 residues. The CDR3 spells CASSQDSRTADTQYF. For the CDR3, the DNA is TGTGCCAGCAGCCAAGATTCAAGGACAGCGGATACGCAGTATTTT.

V is TRBV7-6 and J is TRBJ2-3; 11 bases agree with TRBD1. The CDR3 covers 16 residues. Germline loops: CDR1 SGHVS, CDR2 FNYEAQ. V dropped 5 bases and J dropped 3; count of bases not matched to a gene: 7. The DNA of the CDR3 is TGTGCCAGCAGCCACTGGGACAGGGGGGGAACAGATACGCAGTATTTT. Its protein is CASSHWDRGGTDTQYF.